These T cell receptor beta chains were read from a single sample in a study of blood T cells in healthy people across ages. Via MiXCR, TCRdb re-called the 5' RACE reads, giving one row per CDR3 protein. The repertoire holds roughly 800,000 distinct CDR3 sequences, 40% to 65% seen once, with roughly two fifths in the top ten. Sequenced material: blood. All receptors come from a man older than 75 in good health. CDR3s include the opening cysteine and the closing phenylalanine or tryptophan. A D gene is named only where the DNA matches it firmly. Not every row has a clone size; where given, it reads once, few, many or a size class.

TRBV5-1	15	TRBD2	.	TRBJ2-7	CASSLVASGRTEQYF	TGCGCCAGCAGCTTGGTGGCTAGCGGGAGGACCGAGCAGTACTTC
TRBV11-2	15	.	few	TRBJ2-1	CASSPITGKRNEQFF	TGTGCCAGCAGCCCGATTACGGGAAAAAGAAATGAGCAGTTCTTC
TRBV28	13	.	few	TRBJ1-2	CASSFFGRYGYTF	TGTGCCAGCAGCTTTTTCGGACGCTATGGCTACACCTTC
TRBV6-2/TRBV6-3	15	TRBD2	.	TRBJ2-3	CASSLILAGHRYAYF	TGTGCCAGCAGCCTAATACTAGCGGGGCACAGATACGCGTATTTT
TRBV18	14	.	few	TRBJ1-1	CASSSQGRDTEAFF	TGTGCCAGCAGTAGCCAGGGCCGTGACACTGAAGCTTTCTTT
TRBV14	14	.	.	TRBJ2-7	CASSQEAGFYEQYF	TGTGCCAGCAGCCAAGAGGCGGGGTTCTACGAGCAGTACTTC
TRBV2	14	.	once	TRBJ1-4	CATRDGIGNEKLFF	TGTGCCACCAGGGATGGGATTGGTAATGAAAAACTGTTTTTT
TRBV7-8	14	TRBD1	once	TRBJ2-7	CASTGTGPLYEQYF	TGTGCCAGCACCGGGACAGGCCCTCTCTACGAGCAGTACTTC
TRBV28	15	TRBD2	.	TRBJ2-7	CASSPEGLGIYEQYF	TGTGCCAGCAGTCCCGAGGGACTAGGAATCTACGAGCAGTACTTC
TRBV5-1	16	TRBD1	.	TRBJ2-6	CASSQGQGTGANVLTF	TGCGCCAGCAGCCAAGGACAGGGGACTGGGGCCAACGTCCTGACTTTC
TRBV5-1	14	TRBD2	many	TRBJ2-5	CASSPTSGRETQYF	TGTGCCAGCAGCCCCACTAGCGGGAGGGAGACCCAGTACTTC
TRBV7-8	14	.	.	TRBJ1-2	CASSRRDGNYGYTF	TGTGCCAGCAGCCGTCGGGACGGAAACTATGGCTACACCTTC
TRBV6-5	13	.	.	TRBJ2-3	CAGRIRITDTQYF	TGTGCCGGCAGAATAAGGATAACAGATACGCAGTATTTT
TRBV6-5	16	.	once	TRBJ2-1	CASSPRDKVLGNEQFF	TGTGCCAGCAGTCCCCGGGACAAAGTCTTAGGAAATGAGCAGTTCTTC
TRBV27	14	TRBD2	.	TRBJ2-7	CASREGVLGYEQYF	TGTGCCAGCCGGGAGGGAGTGTTGGGATACGAGCAGTACTTC
TRBV20-1	15	.	few	TRBJ1-2	CSARAVGGRDYGYTF	TGCAGTGCTAGGGCCGTCGGCGGGCGGGACTATGGCTACACCTTC
TRBV2	16	.	few	TRBJ1-6	CASSERPQGRNSPLHF	TGTGCCAGCAGTGAACGGCCGCAGGGACGTAATTCACCCCTCCACTTT
TRBV10-3	19	TRBD2	.	TRBJ2-4	CAISEGGGGLAGVKNIQYF	TGTGCCATCAGTGAAGGAGGGGGTGGACTAGCGGGAGTCAAAAACATTCAGTACTTC
TRBV20-1	16	.	.	TRBJ2-3	CSASEFSWGGTDTQYF	TGCAGTGCTAGCGAGTTCAGTTGGGGGGGCACAGATACGCAGTATTTT
TRBV14	18	TRBD1	few	TRBJ2-3	CASSQERGGTGRTDTQYF	TGTGCCAGCAGCCAAGAACGGGGCGGGACAGGACGCACAGATACGCAGTATTTT
TRBV10-3	13	TRBD1	.	TRBJ1-6	CAIRDRDRSPPHF	TGTGCCATCAGGGACAGGGATAGATCACCCCCCCACTTT
TRBV28	12	.	.	TRBJ2-3	CASRSDGDTQYF	TGTGCCAGCAGGTCCGACGGAGACACGCAGTATTTT
TRBV6-2/TRBV6-3	16	.	.	TRBJ1-2	CASSRRGGSVTYGYTF	TGTGCCAGCAGTCGCCGGGGTGGGTCCGTCACCTATGGCTACACCTTC
TRBV20-1	13	.	few	TRBJ1-2	CSARSSVDDGYTF	TGCAGTGCTAGATCCTCCGTGGATGATGGCTACACCTTC
TRBV14	15	.	.	TRBJ2-1	CASSPRVGFDNEQFF	TGTGCCAGCAGCCCCCGCGTAGGGTTCGACAATGAGCAGTTCTTC